This TCR beta chain originates from a study of shared clonotypes between healthy human individuals. The overall study: Three CD4 naive, three CD4 memory, two CD8 naive and one CD8 memory plate were used per donor.

Trimming cost V 6 bases and J 0 bases, with 15 bases left between them. Germline CDR1 is SNHLY and CDR2 is FYNNEI. The CDR3 totals 16 residues. Clones were sequenced by immunoSEQ multiplex PCR, and TCRdb holds only the in-frame ones, with some missing. The sample records approximately 2.4 million clones, roughly 95% being singletons. This chain joins TRBV2 and TRBJ2-4; D remains unclear. The origin of this receptor is a man in his late teens or twenties in good health. Sequenced sample: naive CD4+ T cells sorted from blood. As for subset: CD45RA+ positively selected. CDR3 region: CASRNTVILAKNIQYF. CDR3 coding DNA: TGTGCCAGCAGAAACACTGTAATCCTAGCCAAAAACATTCAGTACTTC.